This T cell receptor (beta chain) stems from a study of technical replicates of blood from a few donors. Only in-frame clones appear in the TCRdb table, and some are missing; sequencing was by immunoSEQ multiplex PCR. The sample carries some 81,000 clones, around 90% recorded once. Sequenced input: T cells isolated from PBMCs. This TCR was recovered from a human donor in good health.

CDR3 in amino acids: CASRPGTGLRGYTF. CDR3 bases: TGTGCCAGCAGGCCCGGGACAGGGTTACGTGGCTACACCTTC. V usage is TRBV7-9 and J usage is TRBJ1-2, with 9 bases that match TRBD1. The CDR3 contains 14 residues. From germline, CDR1 is SEHNR and CDR2 FQNEAQ (reference sequence). V shed 6 bases, J shed 7 bases, and the junction held 9 bases outside the gene matches.